These T cell receptor beta chains were read from a single sample in a study of T cell repertoires in cytomegalovirus infection. Each CDR3 protein gets one entry after TCRdb re-called the reads with MiXCR. The sample holds a few hundred thousand distinct CDR3 sequences, 15% to 20% seen once. The sample consisted of PBMCs. These receptors were taken from a human donor in good health (CMV status not recorded). Some clones in this sample may be carry-over from other donors' samples. CDR3s include the opening cysteine and the closing phenylalanine or tryptophan. The order of the fields is J gene, V gene, clone size, CDR3 protein. Clone size is shown for a subset of rows, as once, few, many or a class of expanded clone.

TRBJ2-3 TRBV6-5 many CASSRGPDTQYF
TRBJ1-3 TRBV7-2 many CASSLGPTGWGNTIYF
TRBJ1-6 TRBV5-1 few CASSGTGAHNSPLHF
TRBJ2-3 TRBV29-1 few CSVSGTGADTQYF
TRBJ2-2 TRBV7-2 many CASSPSGAGEANTGELFF
TRBJ2-3 TRBV20-1 - CSARDWTSGTSTDTQYF
TRBJ1-2 TRBV7-2 many CASSLSHGGTYGYTF
TRBJ1-2 TRBV30 - CAWTHLNGYTF
TRBJ1-2 TRBV7-2 many CASSLNEWGARYTF
TRBJ2-2 TRBV12-3/TRBV12-4 many CASSSHAAGELFF
TRBJ1-1 TRBV7-2 - CASSLAGVRLAFF
TRBJ2-1 TRBV20-1 once CSARVVGAISYNEQFF
TRBJ2-7 TRBV29-1 few CSVGTGRGEQYF
TRBJ2-7 TRBV28 few CASTSGGATNEQYF
TRBJ2-3 TRBV19 many CASTSGGVAADTQYF
TRBJ2-1 TRBV11-2 - CASSWQTGSKRHEQFF
TRBJ2-5 TRBV7-2 many CASSYTRETQYF
TRBJ1-2 TRBV18 many CASSSNRLGWHGYTF
TRBJ2-7 TRBV20-1 - CSAESGYEQYF
TRBJ2-1 TRBV7-9 few CASSLDGTTDEQFF
TRBJ2-3 TRBV2 - CASKGWADTQYF
TRBJ2-3 TRBV4-1 few CASSLRMGADTQYF
TRBJ2-7 TRBV7-2 many CASSPWGSVDEQYF
TRBJ2-7 TRBV5-1 - CASSLEILGHEQYF
TRBJ1-1 TRBV19 - CASSPGGGLDTEAFF
TRBJ1-5 TRBV7-2 many CASSPGTADQPQHF
TRBJ2-1 TRBV6-2/TRBV6-3 few CASSPSGSAGKFF
TRBJ1-2 TRBV7-2 many CASSPAGTGNYGYTF
TRBJ2-3 TRBV12-3/TRBV12-4 few CASSRGSRTDTQYF
TRBJ2-1 TRBV3-1 few CASSVGGLPPDNEQFF
TRBJ2-1 TRBV6-2/TRBV6-3 - CASSSGRGNEQFF
TRBJ2-5 TRBV2 - CASSEGGAGRLQETQYF
TRBJ1-2 TRBV7-9 few CASRDSSNYGYTF
TRBJ2-1 TRBV5-5 - CASSWDMEQFF
TRBJ2-1 TRBV7-9 - CASSYAVPTYYNEQFF
TRBJ2-7 TRBV6-1 many CASSTVTGAYEQYF
TRBJ1-4 TRBV4-2 - CASSQGAGGTNEKLFF
TRBJ2-3 TRBV7-6 many CASSWGVPSTDTQYF
TRBJ1-6 TRBV10-3 few CAISPSGSGSPLHF
TRBJ1-1 TRBV6-2/TRBV6-3 - CASSYSYNSNTEAFF
TRBJ2-6 TRBV20-1 - CSARDGPSSRRILHGANVLTF
TRBJ2-5 TRBV7-2 - CASSRRAQETQYF
TRBJ2-5 TRBV7-8 - CASSFAGTGQETQYF
TRBJ2-3 TRBV7-3 - CASSPWQNTDTQYF
TRBJ1-5 TRBV28 - CASSLTQPGGNQPQHF
TRBJ2-1 TRBV3-1 - CASKGRAYNEQFF
TRBJ1-2 TRBV27 many CASSFGQGFGYTF
TRBJ2-1 TRBV10-3 - CASGLAGGTTMRQFF
TRBJ2-7 TRBV7-9 many CASLGPLVNEQYF
TRBJ1-2 TRBV6-1 few CASRSWADNYGYTF
TRBJ1-2 TRBV12-3/TRBV12-4 - CASTIGGRGYTF
TRBJ1-6 TRBV7-2 many CASSFRDRANSPLHF
TRBJ2-7 TRBV7-9 - CASSSDRSSPYEQYF
TRBJ1-6 TRBV28 - CASSVIQGSSYNSPLHF
TRBJ1-3 TRBV11-2 - CASSPRKSTGNTIYF
TRBJ2-2 TRBV6-6 - CASSFTGGSDSGELFF
TRBJ2-3 TRBV7-2 many CASSLVGGGSTDTQYF
TRBJ2-1 TRBV12-3/TRBV12-4 few CASSPRLVKGDEQFF
TRBJ2-1 TRBV2 few CASSTRTFISYNEQFF
TRBJ2-6 TRBV7-6 many CASSHLRSGANVLTF